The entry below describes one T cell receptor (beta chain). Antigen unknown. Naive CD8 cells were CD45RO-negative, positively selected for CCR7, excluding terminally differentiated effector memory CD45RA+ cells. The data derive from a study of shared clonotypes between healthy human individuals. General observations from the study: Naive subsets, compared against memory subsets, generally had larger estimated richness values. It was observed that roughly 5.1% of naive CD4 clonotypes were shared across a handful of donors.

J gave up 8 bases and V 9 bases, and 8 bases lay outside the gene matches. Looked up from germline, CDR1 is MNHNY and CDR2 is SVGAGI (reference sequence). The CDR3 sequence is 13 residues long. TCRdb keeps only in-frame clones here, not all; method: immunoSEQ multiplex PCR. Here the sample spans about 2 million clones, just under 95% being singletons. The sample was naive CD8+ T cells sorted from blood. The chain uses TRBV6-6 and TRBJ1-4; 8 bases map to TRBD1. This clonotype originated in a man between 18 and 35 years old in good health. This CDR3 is CASRQGIGEKLFF. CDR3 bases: TGTGCCAGTAGACAGGGGATTGGGGAAAAACTGTTTTTT.